This T cell receptor (beta chain) was sequenced for a study of T cells expressing NK-cell markers. Study-wide context: Each TCR beta repertoire originated in sorted T cells that were CD3+CD56+NKG2C+, CD3+CD56+NKG2C- or CD3+CD56-NKG2C+.

TCR beta cDNA was generated via 5'RACE template switching incorporating UMIs. Reprocessing the 5' RACE reads, TCRdb reports a single entry for every CDR3 protein and omits DNA. The repertoire table contains about 260,000 distinct CDR3 sequences. The CDR3 sequence is 15 residues long. Germline V gives CDR1 MNHEY, CDR2 SVGAGI. The chain employs TRBV6-5 and TRBJ2-5; TCRdb designates TRBD1, a call that cannot be tested without DNA. Material for sequencing was blood T cells: a sorted CD56 or NKG2C T cell subset, CD4+ or CD8+ T cells, or bulk PBMC T cells (not recorded which). The origin of this receptor is a man aged 18 to 30 in good health. This CDR3 is CASSYSGATQETQYF.